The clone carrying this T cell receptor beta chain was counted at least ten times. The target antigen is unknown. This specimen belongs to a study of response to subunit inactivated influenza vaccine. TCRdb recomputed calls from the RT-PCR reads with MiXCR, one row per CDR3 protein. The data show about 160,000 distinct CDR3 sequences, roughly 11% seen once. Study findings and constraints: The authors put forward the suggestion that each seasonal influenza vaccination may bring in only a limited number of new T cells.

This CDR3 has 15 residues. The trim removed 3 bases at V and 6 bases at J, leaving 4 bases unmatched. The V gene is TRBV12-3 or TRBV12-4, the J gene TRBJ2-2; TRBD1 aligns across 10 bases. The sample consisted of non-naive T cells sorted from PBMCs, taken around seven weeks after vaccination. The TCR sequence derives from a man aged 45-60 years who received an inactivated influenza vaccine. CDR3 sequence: CASSLWTGGSGELFF. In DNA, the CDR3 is TGTGCCAGCAGTTTGTGGACAGGGGGGTCCGGGGAGCTGTTTTTT.